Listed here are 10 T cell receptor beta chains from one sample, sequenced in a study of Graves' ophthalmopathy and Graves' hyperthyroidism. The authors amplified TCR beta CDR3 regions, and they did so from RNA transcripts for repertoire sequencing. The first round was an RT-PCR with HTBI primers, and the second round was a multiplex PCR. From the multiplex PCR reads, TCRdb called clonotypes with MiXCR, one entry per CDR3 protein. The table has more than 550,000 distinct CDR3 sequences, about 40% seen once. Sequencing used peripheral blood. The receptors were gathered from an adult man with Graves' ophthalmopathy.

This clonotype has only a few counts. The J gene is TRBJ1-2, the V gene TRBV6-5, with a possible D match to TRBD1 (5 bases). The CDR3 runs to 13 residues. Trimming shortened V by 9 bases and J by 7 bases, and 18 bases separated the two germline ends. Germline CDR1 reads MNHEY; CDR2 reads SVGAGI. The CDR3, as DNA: TGTGCCAGGGGAGCACAGGACCCCGGTGGCTACACCTTC. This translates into CARGAQDPGGYTF.

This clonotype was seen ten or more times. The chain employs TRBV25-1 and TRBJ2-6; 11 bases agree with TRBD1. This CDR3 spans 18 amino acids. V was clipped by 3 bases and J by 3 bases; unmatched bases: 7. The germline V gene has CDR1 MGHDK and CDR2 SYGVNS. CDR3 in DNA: TGTGCCAGCAGTGACTCAGGACAGGGGGCTAGTGGGGCCAACGTCCTGACTTTC. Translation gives CASSDSGQGASGANVLTF.

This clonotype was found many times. CDR3 region: CASSIGNTGELFF. The CDR3 DNA reads as TGTGCCAGTAGTATCGGGAACACCGGGGAGCTGTTTTTT. The J gene is TRBJ2-2, the V gene TRBV19; D gene unclear. The germline gives CDR1 LNHDA, CDR2 SQIVND (reference sequence). Trimming stripped 3 bases from V and 1 base from J, with 3 bases between. The CDR3 has 13 amino acids.

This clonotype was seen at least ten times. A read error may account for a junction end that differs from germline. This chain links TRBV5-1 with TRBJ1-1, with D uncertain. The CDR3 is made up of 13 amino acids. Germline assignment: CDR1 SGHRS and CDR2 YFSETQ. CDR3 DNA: TGTGCCAGCAGTCCGGGTCCGAACACTGAAGCTTTCTTT. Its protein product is CASSPGPNTEAFF.

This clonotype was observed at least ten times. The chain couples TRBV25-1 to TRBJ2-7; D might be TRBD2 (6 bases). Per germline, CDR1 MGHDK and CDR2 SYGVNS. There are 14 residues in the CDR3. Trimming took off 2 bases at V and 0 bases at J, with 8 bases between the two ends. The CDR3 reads CASSEGGVSYEQYF. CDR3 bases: TGTGCCAGCAGTGAAGGAGGGGTCTCCTACGAGCAGTACTTC.

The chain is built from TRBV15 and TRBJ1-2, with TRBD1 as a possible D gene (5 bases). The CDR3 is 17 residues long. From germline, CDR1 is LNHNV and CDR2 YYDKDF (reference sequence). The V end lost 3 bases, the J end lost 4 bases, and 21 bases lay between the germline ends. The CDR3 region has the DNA TGTGCCACCAGCAGCCAACCGTCGCAGGGAGGAGTCTATGGCTACACCTTC. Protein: CATSSQPSQGGVYGYTF.

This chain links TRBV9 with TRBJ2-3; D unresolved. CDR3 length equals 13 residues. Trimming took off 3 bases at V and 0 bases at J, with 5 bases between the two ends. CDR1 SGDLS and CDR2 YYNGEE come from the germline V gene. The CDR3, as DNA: TGTGCCAGCAGCGCAACTAGCACAGATACGCAGTATTTT. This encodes CASSATSTDTQYF.

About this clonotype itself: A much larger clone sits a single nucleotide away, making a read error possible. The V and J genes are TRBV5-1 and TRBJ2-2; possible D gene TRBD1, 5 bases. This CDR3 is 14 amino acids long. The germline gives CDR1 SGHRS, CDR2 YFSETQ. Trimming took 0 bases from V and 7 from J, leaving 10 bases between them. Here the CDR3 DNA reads TGCGCCAGCAGCTTGGCGGTGGACATCGGGGAGCTGTTTTTT. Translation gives CASSLAVDIGELFF.

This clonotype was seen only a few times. The CDR3 region has the DNA TGTGCCAGCAGTTTGTTCCTGACAGGCAATTTATACACTGAAGCTTTCTTT. Protein: CASSLFLTGNLYTEAFF. This chain links TRBV12-3 or TRBV12-4 with TRBJ1-1, with D possibly matching TRBD1 (6 bases). This CDR3 has 17 residues. Trimming shortened V by 3 bases and J by 3 bases, and 20 bases separated the two germline ends.

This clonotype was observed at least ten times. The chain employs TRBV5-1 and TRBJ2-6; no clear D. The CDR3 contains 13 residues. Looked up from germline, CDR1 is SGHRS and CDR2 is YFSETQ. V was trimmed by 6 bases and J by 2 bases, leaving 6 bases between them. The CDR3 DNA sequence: TGCGCCAGCAAATGGACTGGGGCCAACGTCCTGACTTTC. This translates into CASKWTGANVLTF.